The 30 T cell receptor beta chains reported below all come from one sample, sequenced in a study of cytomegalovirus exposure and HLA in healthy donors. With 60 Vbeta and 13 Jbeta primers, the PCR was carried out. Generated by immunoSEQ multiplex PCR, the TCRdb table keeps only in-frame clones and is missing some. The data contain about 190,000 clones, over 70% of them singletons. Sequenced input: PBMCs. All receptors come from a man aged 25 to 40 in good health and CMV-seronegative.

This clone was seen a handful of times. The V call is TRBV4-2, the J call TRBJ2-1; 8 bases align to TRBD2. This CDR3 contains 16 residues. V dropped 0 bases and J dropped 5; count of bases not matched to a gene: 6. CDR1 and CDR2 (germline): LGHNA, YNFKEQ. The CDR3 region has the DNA TGTGCCAGCAGCCAAGATCTCCAGCGGGGGAACAATGAGCAGTTCTTC. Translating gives CASSQDLQRGNNEQFF.

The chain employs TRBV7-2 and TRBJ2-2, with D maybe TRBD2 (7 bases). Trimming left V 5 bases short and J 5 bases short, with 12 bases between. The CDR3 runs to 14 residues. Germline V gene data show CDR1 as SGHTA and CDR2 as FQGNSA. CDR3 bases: TGTGCCAGCAGCGGGGGGGCCTTGACCGGGGAGCTGTTTTTT. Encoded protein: CASSGGALTGELFF.

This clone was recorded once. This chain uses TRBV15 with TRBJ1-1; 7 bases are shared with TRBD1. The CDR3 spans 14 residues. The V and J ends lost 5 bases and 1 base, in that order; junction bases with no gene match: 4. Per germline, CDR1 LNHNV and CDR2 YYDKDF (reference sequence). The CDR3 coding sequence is TGTGCCACCAGCGAGGGACAGTCGAACACTGAAGCTTTCTTT. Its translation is CATSEGQSNTEAFF. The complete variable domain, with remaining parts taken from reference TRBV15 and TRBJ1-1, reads DAMVIQNPRYQVTQFGKPVTLSCSQTLNHNVMYWYQQKSSQAPKLLFHYYDKDFNNEADTPDNFQSRRPNTSFCFLDIRSPGLGDTAMYLCATSEGQSNTEAFFGQGTRLTVV.

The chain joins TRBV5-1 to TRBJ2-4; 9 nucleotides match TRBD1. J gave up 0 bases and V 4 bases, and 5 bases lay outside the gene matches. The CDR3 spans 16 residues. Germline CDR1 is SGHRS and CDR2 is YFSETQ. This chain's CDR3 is CASSQTGGLAKNIQYF. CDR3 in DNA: TGCGCCAGCAGCCAAACAGGGGGCCTAGCCAAAAACATTCAGTACTTC.

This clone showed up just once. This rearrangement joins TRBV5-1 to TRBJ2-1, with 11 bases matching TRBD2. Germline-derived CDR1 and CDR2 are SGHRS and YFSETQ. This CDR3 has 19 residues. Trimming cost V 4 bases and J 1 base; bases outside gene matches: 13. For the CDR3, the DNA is TGCGCCAGCAGCCCGGAGTTTGTGGCTAGCGGGAGGTCCTACAATGAGCAGTTCTTC. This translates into CASSPEFVASGRSYNEQFF.

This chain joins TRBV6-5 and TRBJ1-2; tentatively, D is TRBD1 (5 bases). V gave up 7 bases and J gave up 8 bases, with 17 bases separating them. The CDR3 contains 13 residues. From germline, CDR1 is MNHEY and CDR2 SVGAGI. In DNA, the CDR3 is TGTGCCAGCATTTCTGGGGGGAGGGGCGGCTACACCTTC. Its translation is CASISGGRGGYTF.

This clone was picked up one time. The CDR3 bases are TGTGCCTGGAGTGGGGCTACGGCCCAGTACTTC. Protein: CAWSGATAQYF. The chain employs TRBV30 and TRBJ2-5; D not resolved. V gave up 1 base and J gave up 9 bases, with 9 bases separating them. The length of the CDR3 is 11 residues. Germline V CDR1 and CDR2: GTSNPN, SVGIG (reference sequence).

DNA for the CDR3: TGTGCCAGCTCTTCTTGGGAGGGCTACACCTTC. Translation gives CASSSWEGYTF. V and J are TRBV2 and TRBJ1-2; no definite D call. The CDR3 sequence is 11 residues long. In germline, CDR1 is SNHLY, CDR2 FYNNEI. V was trimmed by 8 bases and J by 8 bases, leaving 12 bases between them.

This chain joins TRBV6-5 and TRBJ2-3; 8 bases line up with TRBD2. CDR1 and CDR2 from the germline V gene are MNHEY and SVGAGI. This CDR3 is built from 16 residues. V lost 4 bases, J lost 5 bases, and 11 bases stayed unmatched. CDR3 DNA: TGTGCCAGCAGTTTCTGGACAGCGGGGGCACAAGATACGCAGTATTTT. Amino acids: CASSFWTAGAQDTQYF.

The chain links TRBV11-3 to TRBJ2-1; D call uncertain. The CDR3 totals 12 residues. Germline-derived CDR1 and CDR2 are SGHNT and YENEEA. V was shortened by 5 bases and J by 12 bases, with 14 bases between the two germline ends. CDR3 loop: CASSLQQTRQFF. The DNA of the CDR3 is TGTGCCAGCAGCCTACAGCAAACTCGGCAGTTCTTC. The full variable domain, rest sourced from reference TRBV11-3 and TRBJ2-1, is EAGVVQSPRYKIIEKKQPVAFWCNPISGHNTLYWYLQNLGQGPELLIRYENEEAVDDSQLPKDRFSAERLKGVDSTLKIQPAELGDSAVYLCASSLQQTRQFFGPGTRLTVL.

The CDR3 protein is CASSSGQTESSPLHF. CDR3 DNA sequence: TGTGCCAGCAGCTCCGGACAGACCGAATCTTCACCCCTCCACTTT. The chain joins TRBV28 to TRBJ1-6; TRBD1 might be the D (6 bases). Germline CDR1 and CDR2: MDHEN and SYDVKM. CDR3 length equals 15 residues. The V and J ends lost 6 bases and 9 bases respectively, with 18 bases between them.

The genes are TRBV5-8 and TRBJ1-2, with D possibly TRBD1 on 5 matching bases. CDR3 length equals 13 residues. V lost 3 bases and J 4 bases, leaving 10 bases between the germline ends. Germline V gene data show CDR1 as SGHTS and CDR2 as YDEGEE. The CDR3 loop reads CASSSGLPYGYTF. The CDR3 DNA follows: TGTGCCAGCAGCTCGGGACTACCCTATGGCTACACCTTC.

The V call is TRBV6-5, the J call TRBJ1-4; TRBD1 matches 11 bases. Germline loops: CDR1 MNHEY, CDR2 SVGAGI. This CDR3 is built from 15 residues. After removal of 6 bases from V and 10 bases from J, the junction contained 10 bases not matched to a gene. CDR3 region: CASRNSGTGGRKLFF. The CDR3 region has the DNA TGTGCCAGCAGAAATTCCGGGACAGGGGGTCGAAAACTGTTTTTT.

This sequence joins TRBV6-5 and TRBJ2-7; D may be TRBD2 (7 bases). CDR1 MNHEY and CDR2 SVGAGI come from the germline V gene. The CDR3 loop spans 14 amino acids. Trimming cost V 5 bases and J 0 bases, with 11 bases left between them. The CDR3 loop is CASSPAGASYEQYF. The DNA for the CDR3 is TGTGCCAGCAGTCCCGCGGGGGCCTCCTACGAGCAGTACTTC.

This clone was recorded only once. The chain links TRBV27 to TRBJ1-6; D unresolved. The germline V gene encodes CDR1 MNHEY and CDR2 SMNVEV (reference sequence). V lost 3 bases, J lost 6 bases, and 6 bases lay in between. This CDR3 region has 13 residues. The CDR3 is CASSFGGNSPLHF. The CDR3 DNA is TGTGCCAGCAGTTTCGGCGGTAATTCACCCCTCCACTTT.

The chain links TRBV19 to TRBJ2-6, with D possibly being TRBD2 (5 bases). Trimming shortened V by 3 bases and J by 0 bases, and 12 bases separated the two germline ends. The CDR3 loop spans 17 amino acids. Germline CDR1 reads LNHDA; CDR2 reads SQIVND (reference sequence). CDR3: CASSILGVGSGANVLTF. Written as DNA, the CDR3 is TGTGCCAGTAGTATCTTGGGAGTCGGCTCTGGGGCCAACGTCCTGACTTTC.

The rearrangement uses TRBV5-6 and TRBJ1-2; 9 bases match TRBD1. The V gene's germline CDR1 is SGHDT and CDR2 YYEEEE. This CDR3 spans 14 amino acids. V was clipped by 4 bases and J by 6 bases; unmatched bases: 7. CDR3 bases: TGTGCCAGCAGCATATCCGGGACAGGGCATGGCTACACCTTC. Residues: CASSISGTGHGYTF.

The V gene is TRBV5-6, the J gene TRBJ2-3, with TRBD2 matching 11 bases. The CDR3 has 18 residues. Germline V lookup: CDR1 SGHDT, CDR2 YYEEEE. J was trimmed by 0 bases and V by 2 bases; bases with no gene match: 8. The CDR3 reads CASSLPPGLAESTDTQYF. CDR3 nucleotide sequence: TGTGCCAGCAGCTTACCGCCGGGACTAGCGGAGAGCACAGATACGCAGTATTTT.

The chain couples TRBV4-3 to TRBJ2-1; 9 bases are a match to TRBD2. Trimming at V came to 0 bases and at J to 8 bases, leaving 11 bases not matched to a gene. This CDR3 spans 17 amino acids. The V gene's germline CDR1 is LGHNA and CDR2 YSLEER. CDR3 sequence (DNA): TGCGCCAGCAGCCAAGATGGGATCCAGCGGGGGGACGATGAGCAGTTCTTC. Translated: CASSQDGIQRGDDEQFF.

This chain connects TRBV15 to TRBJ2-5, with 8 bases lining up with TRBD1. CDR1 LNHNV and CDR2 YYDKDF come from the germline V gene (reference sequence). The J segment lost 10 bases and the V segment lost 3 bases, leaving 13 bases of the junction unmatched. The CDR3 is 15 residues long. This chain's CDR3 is CATSRTGTGLGGQYF. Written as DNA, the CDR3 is TGTGCCACCAGCAGGACCGGGACAGGTCTTGGGGGCCAGTACTTC. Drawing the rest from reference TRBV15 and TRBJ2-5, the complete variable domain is DAMVIQNPRYQVTQFGKPVTLSCSQTLNHNVMYWYQQKSSQAPKLLFHYYDKDFNNEADTPDNFQSRRPNTSFCFLDIRSPGLGDTAMYLCATSRTGTGLGGQYFGPGTRLLVL.

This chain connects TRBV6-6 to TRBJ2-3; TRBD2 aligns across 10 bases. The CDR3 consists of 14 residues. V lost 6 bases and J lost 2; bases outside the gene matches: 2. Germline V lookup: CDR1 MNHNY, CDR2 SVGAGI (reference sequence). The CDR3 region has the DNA TGTGCCAGCAGGCTAGCGGGAGACACAGATACGCAGTATTTT. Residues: CASRLAGDTDTQYF.

For the CDR3, the DNA is TGTGCCAGCAGTTCCCTCGGGGGTGGGGATCAGCCCCAGCATTTT. Its translation is CASSSLGGGDQPQHF. The V gene is TRBV27, the J gene TRBJ1-5, with a possible D match to TRBD1 (5 bases). The germline CDR1 and CDR2 sequences are MNHEY and SMNVEV (reference sequence). CDR3 length equals 15 residues. The V end was cut by 4 bases, the J end by 5 bases, with 15 bases between.

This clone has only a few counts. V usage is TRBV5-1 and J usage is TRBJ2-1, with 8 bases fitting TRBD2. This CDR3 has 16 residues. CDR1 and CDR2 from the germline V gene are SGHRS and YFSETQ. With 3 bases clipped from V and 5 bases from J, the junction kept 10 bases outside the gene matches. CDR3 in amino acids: CASSSELGGGNNEQFF. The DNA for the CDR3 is TGCGCCAGCAGCTCCGAGCTCGGCGGGGGGAACAATGAGCAGTTCTTC.

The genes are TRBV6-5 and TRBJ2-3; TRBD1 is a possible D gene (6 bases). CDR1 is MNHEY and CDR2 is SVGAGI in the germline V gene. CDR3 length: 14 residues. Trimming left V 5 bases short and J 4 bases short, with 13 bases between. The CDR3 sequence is CASSISRGSDTQYF. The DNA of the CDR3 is TGTGCCAGCAGTATCTCCAGGGGATCAGATACGCAGTATTTT.

The CDR3 spells CASSSSQVNYGYTF. CDR3 in DNA: TGTGCCAGCAGCTCTTCACAGGTAAACTATGGCTACACCTTC. V and J are TRBV11-2 and TRBJ1-2, with TRBD1 as a possible D gene (5 bases). CDR1 SGHAT and CDR2 FQNNGV come from the germline V gene. The CDR3 totals 14 residues. Trimming cost V 4 bases and J 2 bases, with 11 bases left between them.

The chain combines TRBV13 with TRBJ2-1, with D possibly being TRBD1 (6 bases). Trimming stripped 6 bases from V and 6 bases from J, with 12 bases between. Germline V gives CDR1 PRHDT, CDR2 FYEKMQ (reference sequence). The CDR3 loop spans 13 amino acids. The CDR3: CASRPPDSNEQFF. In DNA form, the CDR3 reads TGTGCCAGCAGACCCCCGGACAGCAATGAGCAGTTCTTC.

The CDR3 reads CASRPSGVVAYYEQYF. CDR3 DNA: TGTGCCAGCAGGCCCTCCGGGGTGGTGGCCTACTACGAGCAGTACTTC. The chain employs TRBV27 and TRBJ2-5, with a tentative D call TRBD2 (5 bases). Gene TRBJ2-7 matches the end of the DNA better, so the J call may be wrong. This CDR3 has 16 residues. The germline V gene has CDR1 MNHEY and CDR2 SMNVEV (reference sequence).

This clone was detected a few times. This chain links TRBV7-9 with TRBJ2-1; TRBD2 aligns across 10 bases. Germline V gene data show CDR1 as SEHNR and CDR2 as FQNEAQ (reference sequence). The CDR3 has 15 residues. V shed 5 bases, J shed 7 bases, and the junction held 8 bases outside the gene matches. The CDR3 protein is CASSPHGLAVNEQFF. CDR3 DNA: TGTGCCAGCAGCCCCCATGGACTAGCGGTTAATGAGCAGTTCTTC.

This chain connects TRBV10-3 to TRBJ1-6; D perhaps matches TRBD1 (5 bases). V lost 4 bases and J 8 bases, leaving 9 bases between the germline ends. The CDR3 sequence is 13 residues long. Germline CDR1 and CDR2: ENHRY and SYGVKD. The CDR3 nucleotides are TGTGCCATCAGTGCGGGGGTCGATTCACCCCTCCACTTT. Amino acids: CAISAGVDSPLHF.

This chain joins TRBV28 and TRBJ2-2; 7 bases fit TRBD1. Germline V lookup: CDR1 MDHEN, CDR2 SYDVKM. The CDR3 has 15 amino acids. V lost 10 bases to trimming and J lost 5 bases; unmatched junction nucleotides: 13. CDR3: CATVPGTAGTGELFF. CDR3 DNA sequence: TGTGCCACCGTCCCTGGGACAGCCGGGACCGGGGAGCTGTTTTTT.